The 9 T cell receptor beta chains listed next were all sequenced from one sample in a study of tumor and adjacent non-tumor tissue in lung cancer. RNA was extracted from bulk tissue without any cell sorting. A modified ARM-PCR protocol with three rounds of nested PCR amplified TCRbeta. TCRdb reprocessed the multiplex PCR reads with MiXCR, giving one entry per CDR3 protein. Of roughly 67,000 distinct CDR3 sequences in the sample, roughly three fifths were seen once. Sequencing used lung tumor tissue. These receptor sequences come from a man aged 50-60 years with non-small cell lung cancer.

Concerning this clonotype itself: Likely a read error: the CDR3 ends without its conserved phenylalanine or tryptophan. The limits of the CDR3 on the DNA are not certain, so only TCRdb's listed CDR3 is given. V and J are TRBV29-1 and TRBJ2-5; the table names TRBD2, a call not compared with the DNA. Germline V gene sequence: CDR1 SQVTM, CDR2 ANQGSEA. A total of 14 residues make up the CDR3, ends included. This CDR3 is CSVDGTSGQETRYL.

This clonotype showed up just a few times. The chain combines TRBV30 with TRBJ2-2; D may match TRBD1 or TRBD2 (5 bases each). In germline, CDR1 is GTSNPN, CDR2 SVGIG (reference sequence). Deletions cut 4 bases from V and 0 bases from J, with 9 bases between. The CDR3 runs to 14 residues. The CDR3 nucleotides read TGTGCCTGGAAAGTGGGACCGAACACCGGGGAGCTGTTTTTT. This translates into CAWKVGPNTGELFF.

The chain links TRBV4-1 to TRBJ2-5; D may correspond to TRBD1 or TRBD2 (5 bases each). This CDR3 contains 16 residues. Germline V lookup: CDR1 MGHRA, CDR2 YSYEKL. The V gene lost 4 bases and the J gene lost 2 bases, with 17 bases spanning the gap. The chain's CDR3 is CASSRTLTGHQETQYF. CDR3 DNA: TGCGCCAGCAGCCGCACACTAACGGGGCATCAAGAGACCCAGTACTTC.

As regards this clonotype: A read error is possible here, since a much larger clone lies one base away. The CDR3, as DNA: TGTGCCAGCAGCATACGCCGGGGGCCAGGCACAGATATGCAGTATTTT. Its protein is CASSIRRGPGTDMQYF. V gene TRBV13 combines with J gene TRBJ2-3; D could derive from TRBD1 or TRBD2 (6 bases each). Germline values: CDR1 PRHDT, CDR2 FYEKMQ (reference sequence). The CDR3 length is 16 residues. Complete variable domain (other parts from reference TRBV13 and TRBJ2-3): AAGVIQSPRHLIKEKRETATLKCYPIPRHDTVYWYQQGPGQDPQFLISFYEKMQSDKGSIPDRFSAQQFSDYHSELNMSSLELGDSALYFCASSIRRGPGTDMQYFGPGTRLTVL.

The chain links TRBV11-2 to TRBJ2-1; perhaps TRBD2 as D (5 bases). The CDR3 extends over 13 amino acids. Looked up from germline, CDR1 is SGHAT and CDR2 is FQNNGV. Written as DNA, the CDR3 is TGTCTCAGCAGCTCCCGGACTCCCCCCGAACAGTTCTTC. Translation gives CLSSSRTPPEQFF.

Notes on this clonotype: This may come from a read error, since a much larger clone is one base off. DNA of the CDR3: TGCGCCAGCAGCCAAGTCCACGGGACTAGCGCATCCTACGAGCAGTACTTC. Its translation is CASSQVHGTSASYEQYF. The chain combines TRBV4-1 with TRBJ2-7; TRBD2 aligns across 10 bases. Germline V gene sequence: CDR1 MGHRA, CDR2 YSYEKL. V dropped 1 base and J dropped 1; count of bases not matched to a gene: 7. The CDR3 extends over 17 amino acids.

Turning to this clonotype: One end of the junction fails to match germline, which may point to a read error. The chain couples TRBV4-2 to TRBJ2-7, with a possible D match to TRBD2 (5 bases). The CDR3 covers 13 residues. The germline V gene has CDR1 LGHNA and CDR2 YNFKEQ. This chain's CDR3 is CASRQEGPLGQYF. The CDR3 DNA reads as TGTGCCAGCAGACAAGAGGGTCCACTCGGGCAGTACTTC.

Notes on this clonotype: This sequence may be a read error, since a much larger clone differs from it by one base. The chain employs TRBV29-1 and TRBJ1-2; 10 nucleotides agree with TRBD1. V shed 1 base and J 3 bases; nucleotides not matched to a gene: 8. This CDR3 comprises 16 residues. Looked up from germline, CDR1 is SQVTM and CDR2 is ANQGSEA. DNA for the CDR3: TGCAGCGTTGAAGTCGGTCACGGGACAGGGGACTATGGCTACACCTTC. This encodes CSVEVGHGTGDYGYTF.

For this clonotype: A much larger clone lies a single base off, so this may be a read error. The CDR3 nucleotides are TGCACCAGCAGCTTGGAACAGGGGGCGAGAGCCAATGAGCAGTTCTTC. It yields the protein CTSSLEQGARANEQFF. The chain combines TRBV5-1 with TRBJ2-1; 9 bases align to TRBD1. CDR3 length: 16 amino acids. Germline loops: CDR1 SGHRS, CDR2 YFSETQ.